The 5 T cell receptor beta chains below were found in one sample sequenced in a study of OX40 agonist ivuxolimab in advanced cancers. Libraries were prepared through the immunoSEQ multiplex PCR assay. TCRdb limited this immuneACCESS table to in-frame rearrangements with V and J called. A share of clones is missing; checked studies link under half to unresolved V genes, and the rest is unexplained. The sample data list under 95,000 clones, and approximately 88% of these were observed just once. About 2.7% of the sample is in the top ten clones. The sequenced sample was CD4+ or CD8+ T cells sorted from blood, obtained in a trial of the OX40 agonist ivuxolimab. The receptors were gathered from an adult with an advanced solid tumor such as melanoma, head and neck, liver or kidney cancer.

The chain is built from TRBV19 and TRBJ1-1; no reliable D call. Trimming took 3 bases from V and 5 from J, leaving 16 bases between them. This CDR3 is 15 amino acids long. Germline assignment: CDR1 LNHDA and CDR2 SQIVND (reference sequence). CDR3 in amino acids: CASSMLRQVGTEAFF. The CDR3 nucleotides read TGTGCCAGTAGTATGCTACGGCAGGTTGGTACTGAAGCTTTCTTT.

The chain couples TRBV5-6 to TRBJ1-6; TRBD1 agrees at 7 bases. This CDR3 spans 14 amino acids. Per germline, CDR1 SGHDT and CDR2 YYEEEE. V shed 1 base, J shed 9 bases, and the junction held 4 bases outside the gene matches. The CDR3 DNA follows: TGTGCCAGCAGCTTGAGGGGGCCCCTTTCACCCCTCCACTTT. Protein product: CASSLRGPLSPLHF.

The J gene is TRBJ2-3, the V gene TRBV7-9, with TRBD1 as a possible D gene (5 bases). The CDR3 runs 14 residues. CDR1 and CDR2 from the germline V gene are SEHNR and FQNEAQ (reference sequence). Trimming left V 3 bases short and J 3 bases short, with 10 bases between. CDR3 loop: CASSFQGPTDTQYF. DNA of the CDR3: TGTGCCAGCAGCTTCCAGGGTCCAACAGATACGCAGTATTTT.

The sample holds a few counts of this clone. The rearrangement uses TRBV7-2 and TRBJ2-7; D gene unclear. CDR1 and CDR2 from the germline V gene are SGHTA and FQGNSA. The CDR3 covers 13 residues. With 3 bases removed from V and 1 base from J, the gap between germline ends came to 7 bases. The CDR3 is CASSFYISYEQYV. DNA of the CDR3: TGTGCCAGCAGCTTTTATATTTCCTACGAGCAGTACGTC.

The chain's CDR3 is CASSLLKATNEKLFF. CDR3 sequence (DNA): TGTGCCAGCAGCCTCCTGAAGGCAACTAATGAAAAACTGTTTTTT. The chain employs TRBV28 and TRBJ1-4; D is unclear. In germline, CDR1 is MDHEN, CDR2 SYDVKM. V gave up 6 bases and J gave up 0 bases, with 11 bases separating them. The CDR3 is 15 amino acids. Combining the CDR3 with reference TRBV28 and TRBJ1-4 gives the whole variable domain DVKVTQSSRYLVKRTGEKVFLECVQDMDHENMFWYRQDPGLGLRLIYFSYDVKMKEKGDIPEGYSVSREKKERFSLILESASTNQTSMYLCASSLLKATNEKLFFGSGTQLSVL.